This TCR beta chain was captured by sequencing in a study of T cell repertoires in cytomegalovirus infection. Study summary: It was the public TCR beta signatures that indicated both CMV infection and matching HLA type.

Via MiXCR, TCRdb re-called the reads, giving one row per CDR3 protein. The table records some 160,000 distinct CDR3 sequences, 15% to 20% of them present only once. Regarding the study as a whole: Summed frequency of public TCR beta families distinguished CMV carriers with the relevant HLA. HLA-C-restricted CMV-specific TCR beta clonotypes prevailed in the ex vivo response.

CDR1 and CDR2 (germline): MNHEY, SMNVEV (reference sequence). V lost 2 bases and J lost 0, with 10 bases in between. This CDR3 region has 15 residues. This clonotype was seen more than once but under ten times. The antigen is not known. What was sequenced was CD8+ T cells from PBMCs. V usage is TRBV27 and J usage is TRBJ1-1; D unresolved. The sequence was obtained from a human donor in good health (CMV status not recorded). Some clones in this sample may be carry-over from other donors' samples. The CDR3 region is CASSLASNMNTEAFF. The CDR3 DNA reads as TGTGCCAGCAGTTTAGCCAGCAACATGAACACTGAAGCTTTCTTT.